The 29 T cell receptor beta chains reported below all come from one sample, sequenced in a study of cytomegalovirus exposure and HLA in healthy donors. The PCR was carried out with 60 Vbeta primers and 13 Jbeta primers. Using immunoSEQ multiplex PCR, the repertoire was profiled, and TCRdb retains in-frame clones only, with some absent. The data contain about 210,000 clones, roughly 87% of them seen just once; the ten biggest clones take up about 6.4%. Input material: PBMCs. Source of these receptors: a man aged 40-50 years in good health and CMV-seropositive.

The rearrangement joins TRBV5-1 to TRBJ2-5; 10 bases match TRBD2. The CDR3 contains 15 residues. CDR1 and CDR2 from the germline V gene are SGHRS and YFSETQ. Trimming cost V 1 base and J 2 bases; bases outside gene matches: 2. In DNA form, the CDR3 reads TGCGCCAGCAGCTTGCCTAGCGGGGGACAAGAGACCCAGTACTTC. Its protein product is CASSLPSGGQETQYF.

In DNA, the CDR3 is TGTGCCAGCAGCCTGGACAGGGCCTATGGCTACACCTTC. Amino acids: CASSLDRAYGYTF. The gene calls are TRBV7-3 and TRBJ1-2; TRBD1 aligns across 8 bases. The CDR3 consists of 13 residues. The V segment lost 5 bases and the J segment 4 bases; nucleotides outside the gene matches: 3. Per germline, CDR1 SGHTA and CDR2 FQGTGA.

The chain links TRBV27 to TRBJ1-2, with 8 bases lining up with TRBD1. Germline trimming cut 7 bases from V and 4 bases from J; bases unmatched to any gene: 14. CDR1 and CDR2 from the germline V gene are MNHEY and SMNVEV (reference sequence). CDR3 length: 16 amino acids. The CDR3, as DNA: TGTGCCAGCAACCTCAGGGGGCCTCCGGGGAGCTATGGCTACACCTTC. Its translation: CASNLRGPPGSYGYTF.

V is TRBV27 and J is TRBJ1-1; 8 bases are shared with TRBD1. V lost 5 bases and J lost 5; bases outside the gene matches: 16. The germline CDR1 and CDR2 sequences are MNHEY and SMNVEV (reference sequence). CDR3 length: 17 residues. The CDR3: CASSPRLTGAVSTEAFF. The DNA of the CDR3 is TGTGCCAGCAGTCCCCGATTGACAGGGGCCGTATCAACTGAAGCTTTCTTT.

The count of this clone is one. The chain couples TRBV27 to TRBJ1-5; perhaps TRBD1 as D (6 bases). V lost 3 bases to trimming and J lost 5 bases, with 11 bases between them. There are 14 residues in the CDR3. The germline gives CDR1 MNHEY, CDR2 SMNVEV (reference sequence). The DNA of the CDR3 is TGTGCCAGCAGTTTCGGGGGGGCCGATCAGCCCCAGCATTTT. Amino acids: CASSFGGADQPQHF.

This sequence joins TRBV11-2 and TRBJ2-7, with a weak D call TRBD1 (7 bases). Trimming removed 5 bases at V and 6 bases at J, with 14 bases between. The germline V gene encodes CDR1 SGHAT and CDR2 FQNNGV. The length of the CDR3 is 13 residues. The CDR3 nucleotides are TGTGCCAGCAGCCGGAGGGGGCTAAGCGAGCAGTACGTC. It specifies CASSRRGLSEQYV.

The chain uses TRBV19 and TRBJ2-7; a possible D gene is TRBD1 (6 bases). Trimming removed 5 bases from V and 7 bases from J, with 15 bases in between. The germline V gene has CDR1 LNHDA and CDR2 SQIVND (reference sequence). The CDR3 covers 13 residues. In DNA, the CDR3 is TGTGCCAGTAGTGCTACCGCCGGGACAGAGCAGTACGTC. Encoded protein: CASSATAGTEQYV.

The chain carries TRBV4-2 and TRBJ2-1; 10 positions agree with TRBD2. Germline CDR1 LGHNA, CDR2 YNFKEQ. V lost 1 base, J lost 6 bases, and 6 bases stayed unmatched. The CDR3 covers 16 residues. The CDR3 protein is CASSQVGAGGPNEQFF. Written as DNA, the CDR3 is TGTGCCAGCAGCCAAGTTGGAGCGGGAGGGCCCAATGAGCAGTTCTTC.

This chain connects TRBV15 to TRBJ2-1; 11 bases line up with TRBD2. The germline V gene has CDR1 LNHNV and CDR2 YYDKDF (reference sequence). This CDR3 spans 15 amino acids. The junction had 0 bases not matched to a gene; V was cut back by 3 bases and J by 2 bases. The CDR3 sequence is CATSRTSGAYNEQFF. The CDR3 region has the DNA TGTGCCACCAGCAGGACTAGCGGGGCCTACAATGAGCAGTTCTTC.

The chain links TRBV19 to TRBJ1-4, with a weak D call TRBD1 (6 bases). The CDR3 length is 17 residues. V was pared by 3 bases and J by 7 bases, with 21 bases between. Germline V gene lookup returns CDR1 LNHDA and CDR2 SQIVND (reference sequence). CDR3 region: CASSIPGGASWSEKLFF. For the CDR3, the DNA is TGTGCCAGTAGTATTCCCGGGGGGGCGAGTTGGAGTGAAAAACTGTTTTTT. Full variable domain (missing parts from reference TRBV19 and TRBJ1-4): DGGITQSPKYLFRKEGQNVTLSCEQNLNHDAMYWYRQDPGQGLRLIYYSQIVNDFQKGDIAEGYSVSREKKESFPLTVTSAQKNPTAFYLCASSIPGGASWSEKLFFGSGTQLSVL.

This chain joins TRBV2 and TRBJ1-3, with TRBD1 matching 9 bases. Trimming cost V 6 bases and J 1 base; bases outside gene matches: 10. This CDR3 region has 17 residues. Germline CDR1 SNHLY, CDR2 FYNNEI. The CDR3 protein is CASRRTGASVSGNTIYF. As DNA, the CDR3 is TGTGCCAGCAGGAGGACAGGGGCCTCTGTATCTGGAAACACCATATATTTT.

V gene TRBV30 combines with J gene TRBJ2-3; maybe TRBD2 (6 bases). Germline-derived CDR1 and CDR2 are GTSNPN and SVGIG (reference sequence). V lost 6 bases and J 4 bases, leaving 20 bases between the germline ends. This CDR3 region has 15 residues. The DNA of the CDR3 is TGTGCCTGCCATGGGGGGTTTTCGCTTCCAGATACGCAGTATTTT. It is translated as CACHGGFSLPDTQYF.

The rearrangement links TRBV19 to TRBJ2-1, with D possibly matching TRBD2 (6 bases). The CDR3 contains 16 residues. Trimming pared 1 base from V and 1 base from J, leaving 11 bases between. Per germline, CDR1 LNHDA and CDR2 SQIVND (reference sequence). CDR3 protein: CASSIGRRGSYNEQFF. The CDR3 DNA sequence: TGTGCCAGTAGTATAGGGAGGAGGGGTTCCTACAATGAGCAGTTCTTC.

This chain uses TRBV10-2 with TRBJ2-5; D may be TRBD2 (5 bases). Between the trimmed V and J ends, which lost 6 bases and 1 base, there was a span of 12 bases. The CDR3 is 14 residues long. Germline V CDR1 and CDR2: WSHSY, SAAADI. The CDR3 reads CASSPGESQETQYF. CDR3 bases: TGCGCCAGCAGCCCCGGGGAGAGCCAAGAGACCCAGTACTTC.

This clone was picked up a small number of times. This chain connects TRBV7-2 to TRBJ2-6, with D unclear. CDR3 length: 16 amino acids. Germline V gives CDR1 SGHTA, CDR2 FQGNSA. With 1 base removed from V and 0 bases from J, the gap between germline ends came to 7 bases. The DNA for the CDR3 is TGTGCCAGCAGCTTAGTTCACTTCTCTGGGGCCAACGTCCTGACTTTC. Protein: CASSLVHFSGANVLTF.

V is TRBV5-1 and J is TRBJ2-7, with TRBD1 matching over 10 bases. Germline V gives CDR1 SGHRS, CDR2 YFSETQ. The trim removed 1 base at V and 7 bases at J, leaving 5 bases unmatched. This CDR3 is built from 14 residues. CDR3 in DNA: TGCGCCAGCAGCTTGAGACAGGGGGCAGGGGAGCAGTACTTC. As protein: CASSLRQGAGEQYF. Complete variable domain (other parts from reference TRBV5-1 and TRBJ2-7): KAGVTQTPRYLIKTRGQQVTLSCSPISGHRSVSWYQQTPGQGLQFLFEYFSETQRNKGNFPGRFSGRQFSNSRSEMNVSTLELGDSALYLCASSLRQGAGEQYFGPGTRLTVT.

The chain recombines TRBV5-1 with TRBJ1-3, with 7 bases fitting TRBD1. This CDR3 is 15 amino acids long. The germline gives CDR1 SGHRS, CDR2 YFSETQ. The V and J ends lost 4 bases and 4 bases, in that order; junction bases with no gene match: 8. The CDR3 region is CASSRDRGLGNTIYF. CDR3 nucleotide sequence: TGCGCCAGCAGCCGGGATAGGGGGCTAGGAAACACCATATATTTT.

J is TRBJ1-2 and V is TRBV6-5; D unresolved. Deletions cut 5 bases from V and 4 bases from J, with 8 bases between. CDR1 MNHEY and CDR2 SVGAGI come from the germline V gene. The CDR3 consists of 12 residues. CDR3 DNA: TGTGCCAGCAGTAACACGTTCTATGGCTACACCTTC. Its translation: CASSNTFYGYTF.

The V and J genes are TRBV14 and TRBJ2-7; 7 bases are shared with TRBD2. Unmatched junction bases numbered 4, after V lost 3 bases and J lost 2 bases. This CDR3 region has 14 residues. From germline, CDR1 is SGHDN and CDR2 FVKESK. CDR3 nucleotide sequence: TGTGCCAGCAGCCAGGGAGGGAGGGCCTACGAGCAGTACGTC. This codes for CASSQGGRAYEQYV.

This chain uses TRBV5-1 with TRBJ2-1, with 10 bases matching TRBD1. J lost 4 bases, V lost 4 bases, and 5 bases had no gene match. The CDR3 spans 15 residues. The germline V gene has CDR1 SGHRS and CDR2 YFSETQ. Here the CDR3 reads CASSGWTGGYNEQFF. CDR3 in DNA: TGCGCCAGCAGCGGGTGGACAGGGGGGTACAATGAGCAGTTCTTC.

This clone was seen a single time. The V and J genes are TRBV2 and TRBJ2-2; possibly TRBD2 for D (6 bases). The germline V and J ends were trimmed by 6 bases and 1 base, with 12 bases remaining between them. This CDR3 is 15 amino acids long. In germline, CDR1 is SNHLY, CDR2 FYNNEI. The CDR3 sequence is CASSGTLRNTGELFF. CDR3 sequence (DNA): TGTGCCAGCAGCGGGACTTTGAGGAACACCGGGGAGCTGTTTTTT.

The CDR3 is CASSLEQGYEQYF. DNA for the CDR3: TGTGCCAGCAGCTTAGAACAGGGCTACGAGCAGTACTTC. The chain links TRBV7-2 to TRBJ2-7; a weak D match, TRBD1 (6 bases). Germline V gives CDR1 SGHTA, CDR2 FQGNSA. This CDR3 is 13 amino acids long. Trimming left V 1 base short and J 3 bases short, with 7 bases between.

This clone was observed a handful of times. The chain uses TRBV27 and TRBJ2-1; 10 bases align to TRBD1. CDR1 MNHEY and CDR2 SMNVEV come from the germline V gene (reference sequence). This CDR3 region has 17 residues. The trim removed 10 bases at V and 0 bases at J, leaving 12 bases unmatched. The CDR3 DNA reads TGTGCCACACAGCGACAGGGGGCAGCTCGCTCCTACAATGAGCAGTTCTTC. It codes for CATQRQGAARSYNEQFF.

The rearrangement links TRBV14 to TRBJ2-2, with D unclear. The germline CDR1 and CDR2 sequences are SGHDN and FVKESK. The V gene lost 1 base and the J gene lost 5 bases, with 5 bases spanning the gap. CDR3 size: 13 residues. CDR3: CASSQVVTGELFF. The CDR3 DNA follows: TGTGCCAGCAGCCAAGTCGTGACCGGGGAGCTGTTTTTT. The entire variable domain, with the rest obtained from reference TRBV14 and TRBJ2-2, is as follows: EAGVTQFPSHSVIEKGQTVTLRCDPISGHDNLYWYRRVMGKEIKFLLHFVKESKQDESGMPNNRFLAERTGGTYSTLKVQPAELEDSGVYFCASSQVVTGELFFGEGSRLTVL.

This clone came up once. V and J are TRBV4-1 and TRBJ1-5; 10 positions match TRBD1. Germline CDR1 MGHRA, CDR2 YSYEKL. This CDR3 comprises 14 residues. V shed 5 bases and J 5 bases; nucleotides not matched to a gene: 3. CDR3: CASSSGQGHQPQHF. As DNA, the CDR3 is TGCGCCAGCAGCTCGGGACAGGGGCATCAGCCCCAGCATTTT.

The table lists this clone with a few counts. The V call is TRBV7-9, the J call TRBJ1-1, with 8 bases lining up with TRBD1. This CDR3 is built from 14 residues. Germline loops: CDR1 SEHNR, CDR2 FQNEAQ (reference sequence). J lost 7 bases, V lost 1 base, and 5 bases had no gene match. CDR3 loop: CASSLGTGGDEAFF. In nucleotides, the CDR3 is TGTGCCAGCAGCTTAGGTACAGGGGGAGATGAAGCTTTCTTT. Filled out from reference TRBV7-9 and TRBJ1-1, the complete variable domain reads DTGVSQNPRHKITKRGQNVTFRCDPISEHNRLYWYRQTLGQGPEFLTYFQNEAQLEKSRLLSDRFSAERPKGSFSTLEIQRTEQGDSAMYLCASSLGTGGDEAFFGQGTRLTVV.

CDR3 coding DNA: TGTGCCAGCAGGTCAATGGGACAGAACACTGAAGCTTTCTTT. Its protein product is CASRSMGQNTEAFF. The chain couples TRBV2 to TRBJ1-1; D may be TRBD1 (6 bases). Germline values: CDR1 SNHLY, CDR2 FYNNEI. CDR3 length: 14 amino acids. The V end was cut by 6 bases, the J end by 1 base, with 12 bases between.

The J gene is TRBJ2-3, the V gene TRBV7-3, with TRBD2 matching 9 bases. Germline loops: CDR1 SGHTA, CDR2 FQGTGA. J gave up 3 bases and V 5 bases, and 12 bases lay outside the gene matches. The CDR3 has 17 residues. The CDR3, as DNA: TGTGCCAGCAGCCCGCTAGGTGGGCGGGAGGGGACAGATACGCAGTATTTT. Translated: CASSPLGGREGTDTQYF.

The chain carries TRBV12-5 and TRBJ2-7; 8 bases fit TRBD1. After removal of 6 bases from V and 2 bases from J, the junction contained 3 bases not matched to a gene. The CDR3 has 13 amino acids. Looked up from germline, CDR1 is LGHNT and CDR2 is FRNRAP. CDR3 region: CASGTGVAYEQYF. CDR3 nucleotides: TGTGCTAGTGGGACAGGGGTCGCCTACGAGCAGTACTTC.